This T cell receptor (beta chain) was obtained from a study of blood T cells in healthy people across ages. This clonotype was seen more than once but under ten times. What it binds is not known. It was with a sample-barcoded 5' primer and a J-beta primer mix that a second PCR of roughly 7 to 12 cycles was run. All cDNA molecules were each tagged by a template-switch adaptor with 12 random nucleotides. TCRdb analysed the 5' RACE reads with MiXCR anew, one entry per CDR3 protein. The sample lists 650,000 to 950,000 distinct CDR3 sequences, roughly 44% occurring once. Study-level results: Roughly linearly, TCR beta diversity per million T cells fell as age increased.

CDR3 size: 15 residues. CDR1 is DFQATT, CDR2 SNEGSKA, per germline (reference sequence). V lost 3 bases and J lost 0, with 15 bases in between. The sequencing sample was made of blood. The chain carries TRBV20-1 and TRBJ2-7; D perhaps matches TRBD2 (6 bases). This sequence was found in a man aged 55-75 years in good health. As DNA, the CDR3 is TGCAGTGCTAGGGGGACTCAAGAAGCCTCCTACGAGCAGTACTTC. Its translation is CSARGTQEASYEQYF.